This T cell receptor (beta chain) was observed in a study of cytomegalovirus exposure and HLA in healthy donors. Data came from immunoSEQ multiplex PCR; TCRdb stores just in-frame clones and leaves some out. The top ten hold 1.4% of the sample, which has 130,000 to 150,000 clones, approximately 84% seen once. This clonotype was obtained from a woman aged 25-40 years in good health and CMV-seronegative. What was sequenced was PBMCs.

Written as DNA, the CDR3 is TGTGCCAGTAGCAAACCAGCCGAGCGGGGAACCTACGAGCAGTACTTC. It translates to CASSKPAERGTYEQYF. The V gene is TRBV19, the J gene TRBJ2-7; 7 positions match TRBD2. The V gene's germline CDR1 is LNHDA and CDR2 SQIVND (reference sequence). The V and J ends lost 6 bases and 2 bases, in that order; junction bases with no gene match: 13. The CDR3 is 16 amino acids.